This T cell receptor beta chain was identified during a study of T cell repertoires in cytomegalovirus infection. For the study at large: Use of recently identified HLA-C-restricted and well-studied HLA-B-restricted CMV epitopes was part of the study. Evidence of both CMV infection and a matching HLA type came from public TCR beta signatures.

MiXCR, applied by TCRdb to the reads, yields one record per CDR3 protein. Of roughly 170,000 distinct CDR3 sequences listed, roughly 21% are singletons. The CDR3 has 18 residues. The germline CDR1 and CDR2 sequences are SEHNR and FQNEAQ (reference sequence). After removal of 5 bases from V and 7 bases from J, the junction contained 14 bases not matched to a gene. Concerning this clonotype: Its antigen is currently unknown.

The study's findings and limits: Carriers of CMV and the relevant HLA type were discriminated by public TCR beta frequency. HLA-C-restricted CMV clonotypes gave the most frequent clonotype in two of eight donors.

Sequenced material: CD8+ T cells from cultured PBMCs, taken from culture after CMV antigen stimulation. This chain links TRBV7-9 with TRBJ2-1; 13 positions match TRBD2. The TCR was taken from a human donor in good health (CMV status not recorded). Some clones in this sample may be carry-over from other donors' samples. CDR3: CASSLPSGGLAGRNEQFF. The CDR3 region has the DNA TGTGCCAGCAGCCTCCCTAGCGGGGGACTAGCGGGGCGGAATGAGCAGTTCTTC.